This T cell receptor (beta chain) was retrieved from a study of T cell responses to AZD1222 COVID-19 vaccine. Sequencing was performed with immunoSEQ multiplex PCR; in TCRdb, only in-frame clones are kept and a portion is missing. The repertoire holds about 150,000 clones, around 88% seen once, with approximately 2.3% in the top ten. V lost 0 bases and J lost 10, with 10 bases in between. Germline values: CDR1 SGDLS, CDR2 YYNGEE. CDR3 length equals 13 residues. The sequence came from an adult in good health. The starting material was peripheral blood, obtained on day 0 of AZD1222 vaccination. The V gene is TRBV9, the J gene TRBJ2-2; the D gene could be TRBD1 or TRBD2 (5 bases each). The CDR3 loop is CASSVVGEPELFF. The CDR3 bases are TGTGCCAGCAGCGTAGTGGGGGAGCCGGAGCTGTTTTTT.